The sequence of this TCR beta chain was determined in a study of lung T cells in sarcoidosis with Löfgren's syndrome. Study-wide background: Bronchoalveolar lavage fluid in sarcoidosis accumulates CD4+ T cells.

TCRdb itself ran the reads through MiXCR, one entry per CDR3 protein. The data hold 3,200 or so distinct CDR3 sequences, with less than 20% observed a single time. This clonotype is judged medium-sized (0.01 to 0.1%). Antigen unknown. Germline assignment: CDR1 SGHTA and CDR2 FQGNSA. This CDR3 has 16 amino acids. V dropped 2 bases and J dropped 2 bases, with 13 bases sitting between them. Study findings and constraints: Shared TRAV12-1 and TRBV2 CDR3 motifs across Löfgren's syndrome patients reportedly suggested public CD4+ TCRs. Löfgren's syndrome patients reportedly showed greatest TRAV12-1 and TRBV2 expansion versus controls. TRBV2 was the preferred pairing partner of TRAV12-1, with similar CDR3s.

Sequencing used CD4+ T cells from bronchoalveolar lavage. The TCR originated in a human donor with sarcoidosis (Löfgren's syndrome or another form), or a control subject (not recorded which). V usage is TRBV7-2 and J usage is TRBJ1-5, with D possibly matching TRBD1 (5 bases). The CDR3 bases are TGTGCCAGCAGCTTATCAGGGACCCGGGGCAATCAGCCCCAGCATTTT. It encodes CASSLSGTRGNQPQHF.